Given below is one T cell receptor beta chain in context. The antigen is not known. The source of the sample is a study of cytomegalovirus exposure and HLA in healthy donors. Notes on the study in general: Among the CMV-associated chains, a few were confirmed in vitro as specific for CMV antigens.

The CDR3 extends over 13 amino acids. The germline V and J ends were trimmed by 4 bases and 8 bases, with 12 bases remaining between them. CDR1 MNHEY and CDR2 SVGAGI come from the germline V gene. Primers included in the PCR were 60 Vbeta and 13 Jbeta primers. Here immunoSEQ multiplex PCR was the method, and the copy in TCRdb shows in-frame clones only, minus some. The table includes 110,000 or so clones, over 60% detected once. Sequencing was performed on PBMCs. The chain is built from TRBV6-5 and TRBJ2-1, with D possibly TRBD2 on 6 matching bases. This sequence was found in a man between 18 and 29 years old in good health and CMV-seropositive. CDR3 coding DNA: TGTGCCAGCAGTTCACTTTCGGGGGATGAGCAGTTCTTC. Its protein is CASSSLSGDEQFF.